This TCR beta chain derives from a study of T-cell memory formation after mild COVID-19. The CDR3 extends over 14 amino acids. V dropped 3 bases and J dropped 5 bases, with 10 bases sitting between them. Germline lookup yields CDR1 MNHEY and CDR2 SVGEGT. TCRdb independently ran MiXCR on the 5' RACE reads; one entry per CDR3 protein. The sample has about 260,000 distinct CDR3 sequences, around 16% seen once. Sequences were obtained from PBMCs or a T cell subset sorted from them (not recorded which). The chain recombines TRBV6-2 or TRBV6-3 with TRBJ2-2; D tentatively reads TRBD1 or TRBD2 (5 bases each). This receptor was taken from a man between 18 and 35 years old who had mild COVID-19 (a few samples of this study predate the infection). Cell type and time point are not known. The CDR3 loop is CASSYRGETGELFF. In DNA form, the CDR3 reads TGTGCCAGCAGTTATAGGGGAGAGACCGGGGAGCTGTTTTTT.